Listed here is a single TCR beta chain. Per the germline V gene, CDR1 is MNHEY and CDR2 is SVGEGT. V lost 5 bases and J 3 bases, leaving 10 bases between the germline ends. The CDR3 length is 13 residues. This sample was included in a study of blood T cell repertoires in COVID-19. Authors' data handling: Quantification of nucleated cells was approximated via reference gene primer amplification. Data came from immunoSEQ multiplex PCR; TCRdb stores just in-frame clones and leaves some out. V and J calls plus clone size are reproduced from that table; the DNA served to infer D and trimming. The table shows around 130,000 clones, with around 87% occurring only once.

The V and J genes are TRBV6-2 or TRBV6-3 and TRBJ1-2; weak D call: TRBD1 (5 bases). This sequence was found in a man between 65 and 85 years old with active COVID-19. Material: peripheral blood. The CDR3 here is CASSQTTDYGYTF. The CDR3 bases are TGTGCCAGCAGTCAAACGACAGACTATGGCTACACCTTC.